This TCR beta chain originates from a study of shared clonotypes between healthy human individuals. Trimming removed 4 bases at V and 6 bases at J, with 12 bases between. This CDR3 has 14 residues. From germline, CDR1 is SNHLY and CDR2 FYNNEI. An assay was performed, and its level was deep. Researchers divided each subset's genomic DNA evenly across several immunoSEQ plates. Assay used: immunoSEQ multiplex PCR; TCRdb lists only in-frame clones, some missing. The sample lists some 1 million clones; roughly 75% were seen once. V usage is TRBV2 and J usage is TRBJ2-2, with D perhaps matching TRBD1 or TRBD2 (5 bases each). The sequence was collected from a man aged 18 to 35 in good health. Specimen: memory CD4+ T cells sorted from blood. Stated subset: CD45RA-negative fraction. CDR3 DNA: TGTGCCAGCAGTGCGGGACGCCTCTCCGGGGAGCTGTTTTTT. Its protein is CASSAGRLSGELFF.